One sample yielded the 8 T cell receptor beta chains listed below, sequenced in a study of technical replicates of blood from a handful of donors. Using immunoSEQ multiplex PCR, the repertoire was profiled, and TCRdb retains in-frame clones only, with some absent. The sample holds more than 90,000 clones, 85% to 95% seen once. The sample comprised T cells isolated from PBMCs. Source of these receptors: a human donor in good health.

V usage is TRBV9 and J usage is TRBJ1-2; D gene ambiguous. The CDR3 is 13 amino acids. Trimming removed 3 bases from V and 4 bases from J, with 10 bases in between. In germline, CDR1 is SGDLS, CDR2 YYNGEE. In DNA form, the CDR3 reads TGTGCCAGCAGCGGCGGGGTACCCTATGGCTACACCTTC. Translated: CASSGGVPYGYTF.

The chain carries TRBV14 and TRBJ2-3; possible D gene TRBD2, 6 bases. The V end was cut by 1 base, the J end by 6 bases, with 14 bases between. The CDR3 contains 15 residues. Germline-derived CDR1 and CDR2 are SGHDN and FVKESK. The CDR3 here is CASSQGGRRLDTQYF. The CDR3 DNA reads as TGTGCCAGCAGCCAAGGAGGGAGGCGACTGGATACGCAGTATTTT.

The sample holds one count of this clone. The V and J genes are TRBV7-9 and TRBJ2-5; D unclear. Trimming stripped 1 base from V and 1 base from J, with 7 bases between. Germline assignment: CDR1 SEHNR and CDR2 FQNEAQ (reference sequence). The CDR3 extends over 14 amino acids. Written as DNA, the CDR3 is TGTGCCAGCAGCTTAGTACTCGGCCAAGAGACCCAGTACTTC. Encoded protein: CASSLVLGQETQYF.

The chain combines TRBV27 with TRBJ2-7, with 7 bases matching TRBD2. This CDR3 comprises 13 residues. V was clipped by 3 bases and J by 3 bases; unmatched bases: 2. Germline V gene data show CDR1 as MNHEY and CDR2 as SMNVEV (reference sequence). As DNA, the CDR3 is TGTGCCAGCAGTTTGGGACTATTCTACGAGCAGTACTTC. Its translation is CASSLGLFYEQYF.

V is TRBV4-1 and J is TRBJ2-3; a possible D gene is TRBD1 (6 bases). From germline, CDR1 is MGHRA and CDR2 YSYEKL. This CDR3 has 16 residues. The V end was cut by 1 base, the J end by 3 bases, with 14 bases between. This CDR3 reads CASSQGDRSATDTQYF. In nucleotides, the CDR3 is TGCGCCAGCAGCCAAGGAGACAGGTCTGCGACAGATACGCAGTATTTT.

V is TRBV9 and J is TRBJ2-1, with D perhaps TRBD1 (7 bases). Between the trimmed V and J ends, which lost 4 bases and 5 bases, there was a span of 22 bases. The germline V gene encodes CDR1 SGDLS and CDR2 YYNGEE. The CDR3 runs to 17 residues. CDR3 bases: TGTGCCAGCAGCTCCAGTGGGGGGACAGACCATAACAATGAGCAGTTCTTC. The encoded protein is CASSSSGGTDHNNEQFF.

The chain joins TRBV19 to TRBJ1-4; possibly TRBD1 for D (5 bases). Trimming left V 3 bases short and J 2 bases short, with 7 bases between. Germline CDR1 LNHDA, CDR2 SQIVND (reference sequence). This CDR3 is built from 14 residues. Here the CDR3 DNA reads TGTGCCAGTAGTATCTCAGGGACTAATGAAAAACTGTTTTTT. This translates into CASSISGTNEKLFF.

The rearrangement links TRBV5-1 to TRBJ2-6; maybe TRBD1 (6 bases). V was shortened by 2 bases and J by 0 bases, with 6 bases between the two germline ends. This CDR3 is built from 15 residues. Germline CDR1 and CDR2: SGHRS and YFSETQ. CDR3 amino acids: CASSLQGSGANVLTF. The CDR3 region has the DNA TGCGCCAGCAGCTTACAGGGCTCTGGGGCCAACGTCCTGACTTTC.